Listed here are 9 T cell receptor beta chains from one sample, sequenced in a study of T cell responses to AZD1222 COVID-19 vaccine. Produced via immunoSEQ multiplex PCR; TCRdb's table is partial and in-frame only. The table records under 90,000 clones, approximately 83% of them present only once. This specimen was peripheral blood, taken 28 days after the second AZD1222 dose. These receptor sequences come from an adult who received the AZD1222 COVID-19 vaccine.

This clone was seen more than once but under ten times. The CDR3 here is CASSQATGFSNQPQHF. The CDR3 DNA reads as TGCGCCAGCAGCCAAGCGACAGGGTTTAGCAATCAGCCCCAGCATTTT. The gene calls are TRBV4-1 and TRBJ1-5, with 7 positions matching TRBD1. The germline gives CDR1 MGHRA, CDR2 YSYEKL. Germline trimming cut 1 base from V and 0 bases from J; bases unmatched to any gene: 3. The CDR3 extends over 16 amino acids.

The V call is TRBV20-1, the J call TRBJ1-1, with D possibly TRBD1 on 5 matching bases. CDR1 and CDR2 (germline): DFQATT, SNEGSKA (reference sequence). V dropped 3 bases and J dropped 6 bases, with 20 bases sitting between them. The CDR3 loop spans 15 amino acids. CDR3 residues: CSASALRDPRAEAFF. The CDR3 DNA follows: TGCAGTGCTAGTGCGCTCCGGGACCCCAGGGCTGAAGCTTTCTTT.

The genes are TRBV10-3 and TRBJ1-6, with TRBD1 matching over 7 bases. V lost 0 bases to trimming and J lost 7 bases; unmatched junction nucleotides: 6. The length of the CDR3 is 16 residues. Per the germline V gene, CDR1 is ENHRY and CDR2 is SYGVKD. For the CDR3, the DNA is TGTGCCATCAGTGAGTCAGGAGAGGGGGCGAATTCACCCCTCCACTTT. Protein product: CAISESGEGANSPLHF.

The CDR3 here is CASSSSGGAAGELFF. CDR3 DNA: TGCGCCAGCAGTTCTAGCGGGGGGGCCGCCGGGGAGCTGTTTTTT. The rearrangement links TRBV5-1 to TRBJ2-2; 12 nucleotides line up with TRBD2. After removal of 5 bases from V and 6 bases from J, the junction contained 5 bases not matched to a gene. Germline assignment: CDR1 SGHRS and CDR2 YFSETQ. The CDR3 runs 15 residues.

CDR3: CASSRGTTRGHNEQFF. The CDR3 DNA reads TGTGCCAGCAGCCGAGGGACTACGCGGGGACACAATGAGCAGTTCTTC. The J gene is TRBJ2-1, the V gene TRBV11-2, with 7 bases matching TRBD2. In germline, CDR1 is SGHAT, CDR2 FQNNGV. Trimming took 5 bases from V and 5 from J; bases not matched to a gene: 12. The CDR3 runs to 16 residues.

The chain is built from TRBV6-5 and TRBJ1-1, with D perhaps matching TRBD1 (6 bases). The germline V and J ends were trimmed by 5 bases and 1 base, with 14 bases remaining between them. Looked up from germline, CDR1 is MNHEY and CDR2 is SVGAGI. The CDR3 has 15 amino acids. The CDR3 nucleotides read TGTGCCAGCAGTACCCACAGGGCGCCGAACACTGAAGCTTTCTTT. Translation gives CASSTHRAPNTEAFF.

The rearrangement links TRBV20-1 to TRBJ2-1; 12 nucleotides align to TRBD2. This CDR3 region has 19 residues. V lost 6 bases and J lost 0; bases outside the gene matches: 15. CDR1 and CDR2 (germline): DFQATT, SNEGSKA (reference sequence). The CDR3 DNA reads as TGCAGTGCCAGTACCTTGACTAGCGGGGGCAGGAGCTCCTACAATGAGCAGTTCTTC. This codes for CSASTLTSGGRSSYNEQFF.

The chain has TRBV29-1 and TRBJ1-1; unclear D gene. This CDR3 spans 11 amino acids. Germline lookup yields CDR1 SQVTM and CDR2 ANQGSEA. Trimming took 7 bases from V and 2 from J, leaving 8 bases between them. The CDR3 coding sequence is TGCAGCGCCGGATTTAACACTGAAGCTTTCTTT. It yields the protein CSAGFNTEAFF.

The J gene is TRBJ2-3, the V gene TRBV12-3 or TRBV12-4; no reliable D call. V dropped 6 bases and J dropped 4 bases, with 8 bases sitting between them. The CDR3 is made up of 12 amino acids. CDR3 nucleotides: TGTGCCAGCAGCTTCCTGGCAGATACGCAGTATTTT. This codes for CASSFLADTQYF.